Listed here is a single TCR beta chain. The protocol was immunoSEQ multiplex PCR, while the TCRdb copy is restricted to in-frame clones and leaves out a portion. The data contain nearly 90,000 clones, 88% of them seen just once; the ten biggest clones take up approximately 10%. The sample belongs to a study of blood T cell repertoires in COVID-19. Study-level background: PBMCs, B-cell-depleted T cells, or T cells were the source of the cDNA or gDNA that made up the material.

CDR3 length equals 15 residues. The V gene end was trimmed by 5 bases and the J gene end by 2 bases; junction bases not matched to a gene: 9. The V gene's germline CDR1 is SGHRS and CDR2 YFSETQ. The sequenced sample was peripheral blood. The sequence was obtained from a man older than 75 with acute or convalescent COVID-19. This rearrangement joins TRBV5-1 to TRBJ2-5, with 7 bases lining up with TRBD1. In nucleotides, the CDR3 is TGCGCCAGCAGATTACAGGGGATTGGACAAGAGACCCAGTACTTC. As protein: CASRLQGIGQETQYF.